One sample yielded the 30 T cell receptor beta chains listed below, sequenced in a study of T cell responses to AZD1222 COVID-19 vaccine. Method: immunoSEQ multiplex PCR; TCRdb's copy keeps in-frame clones and lacks some. The top ten clones hold approximately 1.3% of a sample with around 70,000 clones, about 85% of them seen once. The sequencing here drew on peripheral blood, taken 28 days after the second AZD1222 dose. The source of these receptors is an adult who received the AZD1222 COVID-19 vaccine.

The chain is built from TRBV19 and TRBJ1-5, with D possibly matching TRBD1 (5 bases). The CDR3 has 14 residues. Trimming shortened V by 8 bases and J by 1 base, and 12 bases separated the two germline ends. CDR1 is LNHDA, CDR2 SQIVND, per germline (reference sequence). As DNA, the CDR3 is TGTGCCAGTTGGCAGGGCAACAGCAATCAGCCCCAGCATTTT. Protein: CASWQGNSNQPQHF.

J is TRBJ2-2 and V is TRBV4-3; 8 bases fit TRBD2. The CDR3 covers 14 residues. The germline V gene encodes CDR1 LGHNA and CDR2 YSLEER. The J segment lost 7 bases and the V segment lost 4 bases, leaving 5 bases of the junction unmatched. The CDR3 nucleotides read TGCGCCAGCAGCCTACGGGAGGGCGGCGGGGAGCTGTTTTTT. Translation gives CASSLREGGGELFF.

V gene TRBV19 combines with J gene TRBJ1-2; D remains ambiguous. The CDR3 sequence is 12 residues long. Germline assignment: CDR1 LNHDA and CDR2 SQIVND (reference sequence). Trimming left V 6 bases short and J 8 bases short, with 13 bases between. Written as DNA, the CDR3 is TGTGCCAGTAGGCTAACGGGTGGCGGCTACACCTTC. Translation gives CASRLTGGGYTF.

The genes are TRBV4-3 and TRBJ2-7, with a weak D call TRBD2 (6 bases). Trimming cost V 0 bases and J 3 bases, with 15 bases left between them. The CDR3 covers 16 residues. Germline V gene data show CDR1 as LGHNA and CDR2 as YSLEER. The CDR3 here is CASSQDLRTTLYEQYF. The CDR3 DNA reads as TGCGCCAGCAGCCAAGATCTAAGGACTACCCTCTACGAGCAGTACTTC.

The chain couples TRBV5-1 to TRBJ2-5; no firm D call. Germline values: CDR1 SGHRS, CDR2 YFSETQ. With 0 bases removed from V and 5 bases from J, the gap between germline ends came to 8 bases. CDR3 length: 13 residues. CDR3 in amino acids: CASSLGGKETQYF. The CDR3 nucleotides are TGCGCCAGCAGCTTGGGTGGGAAGGAGACCCAGTACTTC.

The rearrangement uses TRBV7-2 and TRBJ1-4; TRBD1 is a possible D gene (5 bases). The CDR3 sequence is 16 residues long. The germline V gene has CDR1 SGHTA and CDR2 FQGNSA. Trimming stripped 3 bases from V and 0 bases from J, with 11 bases between. The CDR3 region is CASSLTGQATNEKLFF. The CDR3 DNA follows: TGTGCCAGCAGCTTGACGGGGCAGGCAACTAATGAAAAACTGTTTTTT. The whole variable domain, filled in from reference TRBV7-2 and TRBJ1-4, reads GAGVSQSPSNKVTEKGKDVELRCDPISGHTALYWYRQSLGQGLEFLIYFQGNSAPDKSGLPSDRFSAERTGGSVSTLTIQRTQQEDSAVYLCASSLTGQATNEKLFFGSGTQLSVL.

Comments on this clone: One end of the junction fails to match germline, which may point to a read error. This chain links TRBV7-2 with TRBJ2-4, with TRBD1 matching over 7 bases. The CDR3 contains 13 residues. The germline V gene has CDR1 SGHTA and CDR2 FQGNSA. The CDR3 reads CASSRFTGVQKDF. CDR3 coding DNA: TGTGCCAGCAGCAGATTTACAGGGGTCCAGAAGGACTTC.

The rearrangement uses TRBV11-2 and TRBJ1-4, with TRBD1 as a possible D gene (5 bases). Germline CDR1 and CDR2: SGHAT and FQNNGV. This CDR3 spans 15 amino acids. V was pared by 1 base and J by 8 bases, with 14 bases between. The CDR3 loop reads CASSLGPDRREKLFF. The CDR3 region has the DNA TGTGCCAGCAGCTTAGGGCCCGACAGACGGGAAAAACTGTTTTTT.

J is TRBJ1-2 and V is TRBV7-2, with 10 positions matching TRBD1. The CDR3 runs to 16 residues. Trimming cost V 3 bases and J 0 bases; bases outside gene matches: 4. Germline loops: CDR1 SGHTA, CDR2 FQGNSA. DNA for the CDR3: TGTGCCAGCAGCTTGACAGGGGGCATTTCTAACTATGGCTACACCTTC. Residues: CASSLTGGISNYGYTF.

The rearrangement uses TRBV11-2 and TRBJ1-2; tentative D call: TRBD1 (6 bases). The CDR3 spans 15 residues. Trimming left V 0 bases short and J 5 bases short, with 13 bases between. Germline CDR1 and CDR2: SGHAT and FQNNGV. CDR3 DNA sequence: TGTGCCAGCAGCTTAGATAGGGGTGGACAGTATGGCTACACCTTC. Translation: CASSLDRGGQYGYTF.

The rearrangement links TRBV7-2 to TRBJ2-5; unclear D gene. Trimming shortened V by 5 bases and J by 2 bases, and 6 bases separated the two germline ends. The CDR3 loop spans 12 amino acids. CDR1 and CDR2 from the germline V gene are SGHTA and FQGNSA. The CDR3 protein is CASSPQQETQYF. CDR3 in DNA: TGTGCCAGCAGCCCACAACAAGAGACCCAGTACTTC.

The chain employs TRBV19 and TRBJ2-1, with 11 bases identical to TRBD2. Trimming cost V 3 bases and J 2 bases; bases outside gene matches: 6. Germline V lookup: CDR1 LNHDA, CDR2 SQIVND (reference sequence). This CDR3 comprises 17 residues. The CDR3 DNA reads as TGTGCCAGTAGTATCGCCCTAGCGGGAGGACCCTACAATGAGCAGTTCTTC. It encodes CASSIALAGGPYNEQFF.

This chain connects TRBV5-4 to TRBJ2-1; TRBD2 agrees at 8 bases. Trimming at V came to 1 base and at J to 5 bases, leaving 5 bases not matched to a gene. The CDR3 spans 15 residues. Germline CDR1 SGHNT, CDR2 YYREEE (reference sequence). CDR3 in DNA: TGTGCCAGCAGCTTGAGCGGGAGTGTACACAATGAGCAGTTCTTC. Translating it yields CASSLSGSVHNEQFF. Supplemented by reference TRBV5-4 and TRBJ2-1, the full variable domain reads ETGVTQSPTHLIKTRGQQVTLRCSSQSGHNTVSWYQQALGQGPQFIFQYYREEENGRGNFPPRFSGLQFPNYSSELNVNALELDDSALYLCASSLSGSVHNEQFFGPGTRLTVL.

The V gene is TRBV14, the J gene TRBJ1-1; the D is unclear. The CDR3 is 12 residues long. V was shortened by 6 bases and J by 5 bases, with 10 bases between the two germline ends. CDR1 SGHDN and CDR2 FVKESK come from the germline V gene. The chain's CDR3 is CASRGGGTEAFF. CDR3 bases: TGTGCCAGCAGGGGAGGAGGGACTGAAGCTTTCTTT. Together with reference TRBV14 and TRBJ1-1, the CDR3 gives the full variable domain: EAGVTQFPSHSVIEKGQTVTLRCDPISGHDNLYWYRRVMGKEIKFLLHFVKESKQDESGMPNNRFLAERTGGTYSTLKVQPAELEDSGVYFCASRGGGTEAFFGQGTRLTVV.

This chain connects TRBV18 to TRBJ2-1, with a weak D call TRBD2 (5 bases). Trimming shortened V by 5 bases and J by 10 bases, and 12 bases separated the two germline ends. This CDR3 spans 12 amino acids. Germline CDR1 is KGHSH and CDR2 is LQKENI. The CDR3 here is CASSALEREQFF. CDR3 sequence (DNA): TGTGCCAGCTCAGCACTAGAAAGAGAGCAGTTCTTC.

The gene calls are TRBV4-1 and TRBJ1-2; maybe TRBD1 (6 bases). The CDR3 consists of 14 residues. Germline loops: CDR1 MGHRA, CDR2 YSYEKL. The germline V and J ends were trimmed by 0 bases and 4 bases, with 9 bases remaining between them. The CDR3 protein is CASSQDRGAYGYTF. In DNA form, the CDR3 reads TGCGCCAGCAGCCAAGATAGGGGGGCCTATGGCTACACCTTC.

The V gene is TRBV12-3 or TRBV12-4, the J gene TRBJ1-5, with D unclear. The length of the CDR3 is 12 residues. V dropped 6 bases and J dropped 10 bases, with 13 bases sitting between them. The CDR3 region has the DNA TGTGCCAGCAGGTCGCTGGGCCAACCCCAGCATTTT. Encoded protein: CASRSLGQPQHF.

This chain uses TRBV5-1 with TRBJ1-1; possibly TRBD1 for D (5 bases). The CDR3 sequence is 16 residues long. CDR1 SGHRS and CDR2 YFSETQ come from the germline V gene. V lost 5 bases and J 1 base, leaving 18 bases between the germline ends. The CDR3 loop is CASRVSGTGGNTEAFF. The CDR3 nucleotides are TGCGCCAGCAGGGTGAGCGGGACTGGCGGGAACACTGAAGCTTTCTTT.

The CDR3 DNA sequence: TGCGCCAGCAGCGGTGAAAATACGCAGTATTTT. Amino acid sequence: CASSGENTQYF. The V call is TRBV5-1, the J call TRBJ2-3; no clear D gene. The CDR3 consists of 11 residues. V was pared by 4 bases and J by 7 bases, with 7 bases between. CDR1 is SGHRS, CDR2 YFSETQ, per germline. Using reference TRBV5-1 and TRBJ2-3 for the parts outside the CDR3, the full variable domain is KAGVTQTPRYLIKTRGQQVTLSCSPISGHRSVSWYQQTPGQGLQFLFEYFSETQRNKGNFPGRFSGRQFSNSRSEMNVSTLELGDSALYLCASSGENTQYFGPGTRLTVL.

V and J are TRBV18 and TRBJ2-1, with 9 bases that match TRBD2. With V trimmed by 4 bases and J by 0 bases, 13 bases remained unmatched. The germline CDR1 and CDR2 sequences are KGHSH and LQKENI. This CDR3 region has 19 residues. The CDR3 DNA follows: TGTGCCAGCTCACGGGGGGAGACTAGCGGTACCCGCTCCTACAATGAGCAGTTCTTC. This codes for CASSRGETSGTRSYNEQFF.

The sample holds one count of this clone. V and J are TRBV18 and TRBJ1-1; D gene uncertain. The CDR3 contains 13 residues. V dropped 6 bases and J dropped 1 base, with 9 bases sitting between them. The germline V gene has CDR1 KGHSH and CDR2 LQKENI. The CDR3 reads CASSEARNTEAFF. In nucleotides, the CDR3 is TGTGCCAGCTCGGAGGCCAGGAACACTGAAGCTTTCTTT.

V is TRBV6-5 and J is TRBJ1-2; D might be TRBD1 (6 bases). Germline V gene lookup returns CDR1 MNHEY and CDR2 SVGAGI. With 6 bases removed from V and 3 bases from J, the gap between germline ends came to 14 bases. The CDR3 has 14 residues. The CDR3 loop reads CASRKDSTHYGYTF. Written as DNA, the CDR3 is TGTGCCAGCAGGAAGGACAGTACCCACTATGGCTACACCTTC.

CDR3 sequence: CASSSVQGQAGYTF. CDR3 DNA sequence: TGCGCCAGCAGCTCCGTACAGGGTCAGGCGGGCTACACCTTC. This rearrangement joins TRBV5-1 to TRBJ1-2; perhaps TRBD1 as D (6 bases). Looked up from germline, CDR1 is SGHRS and CDR2 is YFSETQ. The CDR3 is made up of 14 amino acids. Trimming removed 3 bases at V and 8 bases at J, with 17 bases between.

This clone has only a few counts. This chain links TRBV11-3 with TRBJ1-1; D is ambiguous. The CDR3 has 13 residues. Trimming took 5 bases from V and 5 from J, leaving 12 bases between them. Germline-derived CDR1 and CDR2 are SGHNT and YENEEA. The CDR3 nucleotides read TGTGCCAGCAGCCTTAACCAAGGAACTGAAGCTTTCTTT. Its translation: CASSLNQGTEAFF.

J is TRBJ2-3 and V is TRBV5-1, with 7 bases lining up with TRBD2. The CDR3 totals 15 residues. Germline values: CDR1 SGHRS, CDR2 YFSETQ. Trimming at V came to 5 bases and at J to 5 bases, leaving 11 bases not matched to a gene. The CDR3 loop is CASRRVGGSEDTQYF. The CDR3 region has the DNA TGCGCCAGCAGACGTGTCGGCGGGAGCGAAGATACGCAGTATTTT.

The table lists this clone with a count of one. The chain joins TRBV29-1 to TRBJ2-2, with 7 bases fitting TRBD1. Germline V gene lookup returns CDR1 SQVTM and CDR2 ANQGSEA. V dropped 5 bases and J dropped 2; count of bases not matched to a gene: 5. The CDR3 contains 14 residues. CDR3 sequence (DNA): TGCAGCGTTCAACAGGGGTTCAACACCGGGGAGCTGTTTTTT. This encodes CSVQQGFNTGELFF.

The chain joins TRBV4-1 to TRBJ1-1; D not certain. Germline values: CDR1 MGHRA, CDR2 YSYEKL. With 4 bases removed from V and 4 bases from J, the gap between germline ends came to 19 bases. The CDR3 spans 16 residues. CDR3 bases: TGCGCCAGCAGCCTAACGTTTATGTCAGGCGGCACTGAAGCTTTCTTT. Protein sequence: CASSLTFMSGGTEAFF.

The chain uses TRBV11-3 and TRBJ2-3; TRBD2 aligns across 7 bases. The CDR3 length is 17 residues. The V and J ends lost 1 base and 9 bases, in that order; junction bases with no gene match: 16. Germline assignment: CDR1 SGHNT and CDR2 YENEEA. In DNA, the CDR3 is TGTGCCAGCAGCTTAGGGGGTTTCGCGGGAGACGCCACCACGCAGTATTTT. Translated: CASSLGGFAGDATTQYF.

The genes are TRBV10-3 and TRBJ1-1; maybe TRBD1 (5 bases). Germline CDR1 is ENHRY and CDR2 is SYGVKD. The CDR3 covers 15 residues. V was shortened by 3 bases and J by 6 bases, with 17 bases between the two germline ends. The CDR3 loop reads CAISERGQQDPEAFF. CDR3 sequence (DNA): TGTGCCATCAGTGAAAGAGGACAACAAGACCCTGAAGCTTTCTTT.

The CDR3 DNA is TGTGCCAGCAGAAGAGACAGGGTGCGGGACACTGAAGCTTTCTTT. This translates into CASRRDRVRDTEAFF. The chain couples TRBV6-6 to TRBJ1-1, with 7 bases matching TRBD1. The CDR3 consists of 15 residues. Per the germline V gene, CDR1 is MNHNY and CDR2 is SVGAGI (reference sequence). With V trimmed by 6 bases and J by 3 bases, 10 bases remained unmatched.